This T cell receptor beta chain derives from a study of blood T cell repertoires in COVID-19. Some clones are missing from TCRdb's copy, which holds only in-frame ones; the method was immunoSEQ multiplex PCR. The sample holds about 200,000 clones, more than 75% seen once. The germline V gene encodes CDR1 ENHRY and CDR2 SYGVKD. The CDR3 spans 15 residues. J was trimmed by 1 base and V by 0 bases; bases with no gene match: 1. Sequencing used PBMCs or T cells enriched from blood (not recorded which). V gene TRBV10-3 combines with J gene TRBJ1-1; TRBD1 aligns across 8 bases. This clonotype originated in a woman aged 50 to 65 with acute COVID-19. CDR3 DNA sequence: TGTGCCATCAGTGAGTCGACAGGGGCGAACACTGAAGCTTTCTTT. It specifies CAISESTGANTEAFF.